This T cell receptor beta chain derives from a study of blood T cell repertoires in COVID-19. About the research overall: Acute-phase and convalescent COVID-19 samples originated in the United States, Italy and Spain. Sources were T cells, B-cell-depleted T cells, or PBMCs; the material itself was cDNA or gDNA.

As processed by the authors: Amplification with reference gene primers provided the estimates of nucleated cell counts. Sequencing used immunoSEQ multiplex PCR; TCRdb keeps in-frame clones, though not all of them. That table gives V, J and clone size, and the DNA gave D and trimming. The sample yields just over 150,000 clones, around 82% seen once. It was during active infection that Seattle patients were enrolled and then longitudinally followed. CDR3 length: 14 amino acids. V shed 3 bases and J shed 4 bases, with 10 bases lying between them. Germline assignment: CDR1 LGHDT and CDR2 YNNKEL (reference sequence).

The chain carries TRBV3-1 (or the pseudogene TRBV3-2) and TRBJ1-5, with D tentatively TRBD1 (6 bases). This TCR was sampled from a woman in her forties with COVID-19, enrolled during active disease. Sequenced material: peripheral blood. The CDR3 sequence is CASSHTGWNQPQHF. The CDR3 bases are TGTGCCAGCAGCCACACAGGGTGGAATCAGCCCCAGCATTTT.